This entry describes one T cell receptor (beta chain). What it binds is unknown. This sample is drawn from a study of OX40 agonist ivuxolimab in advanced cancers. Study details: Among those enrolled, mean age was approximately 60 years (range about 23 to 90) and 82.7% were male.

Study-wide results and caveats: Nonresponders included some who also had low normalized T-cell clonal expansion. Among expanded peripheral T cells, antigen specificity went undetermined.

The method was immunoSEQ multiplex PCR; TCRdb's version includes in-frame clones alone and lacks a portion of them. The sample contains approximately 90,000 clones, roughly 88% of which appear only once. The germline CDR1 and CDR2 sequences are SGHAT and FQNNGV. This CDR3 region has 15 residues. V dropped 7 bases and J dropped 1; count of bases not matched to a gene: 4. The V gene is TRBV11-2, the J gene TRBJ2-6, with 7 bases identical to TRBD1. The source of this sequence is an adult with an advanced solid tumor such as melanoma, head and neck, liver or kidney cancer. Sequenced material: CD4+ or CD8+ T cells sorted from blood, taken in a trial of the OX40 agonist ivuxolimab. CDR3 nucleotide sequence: TGTGCCAGCACCGTACAGGGGTCTGGGGCCAACGTCCTGACTTTC. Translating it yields CASTVQGSGANVLTF.